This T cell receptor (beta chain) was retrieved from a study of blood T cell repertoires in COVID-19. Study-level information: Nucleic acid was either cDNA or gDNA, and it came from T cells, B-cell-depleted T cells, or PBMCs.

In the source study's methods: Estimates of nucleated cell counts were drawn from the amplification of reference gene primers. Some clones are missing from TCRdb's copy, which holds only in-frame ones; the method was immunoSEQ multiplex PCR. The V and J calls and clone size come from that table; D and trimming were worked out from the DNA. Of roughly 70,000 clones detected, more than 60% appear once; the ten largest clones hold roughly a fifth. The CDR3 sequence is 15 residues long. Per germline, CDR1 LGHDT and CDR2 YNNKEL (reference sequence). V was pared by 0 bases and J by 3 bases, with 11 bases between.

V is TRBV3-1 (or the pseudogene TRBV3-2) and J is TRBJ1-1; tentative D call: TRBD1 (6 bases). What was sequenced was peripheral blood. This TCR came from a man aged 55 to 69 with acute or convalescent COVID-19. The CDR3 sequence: CASSQDAQGHTEAFF. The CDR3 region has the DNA TGTGCCAGCAGCCAAGACGCCCAGGGGCACACTGAAGCTTTCTTT.